The 30 T cell receptor beta chains below were found in one sample sequenced in a study of blood T cell repertoires in COVID-19. TCRdb's table, derived via immunoSEQ multiplex PCR, lists solely in-frame clones and lacks some. In the table there are fewer than 250,000 clones, around 81% of which are singletons. The specimen was PBMCs or T cells enriched from blood (not recorded which). Every receptor here comes from a woman in her forties or fifties with acute COVID-19.

V gene TRBV28 combines with J gene TRBJ1-2, with TRBD1 matching over 8 bases. This CDR3 region has 14 residues. The germline V gene encodes CDR1 MDHEN and CDR2 SYDVKM. Trimming took 3 bases from V and 8 from J; bases not matched to a gene: 8. In DNA, the CDR3 is TGTGCCAGCAGTTTGGGTCAGGGGGCGCGAGGCTACACCTTC. This gives the protein CASSLGQGARGYTF.

The rearrangement links TRBV25-1 to TRBJ1-4, with 10 bases matching TRBD1. This CDR3 spans 14 amino acids. V trimming: 6 bases; J trimming: 8 bases; junction bases outside the gene matches: 6. Per germline, CDR1 MGHDK and CDR2 SYGVNS. The CDR3, as DNA: TGTGCCAGCAGATCAGGGACAGGGGCGGAAAAACTGTTTTTT. This sequence encodes CASRSGTGAEKLFF.

This clone is a singleton in its sample. The V and J genes are TRBV19 and TRBJ1-5; D is perhaps TRBD1 (6 bases). Germline lookup yields CDR1 LNHDA and CDR2 SQIVND (reference sequence). This CDR3 comprises 14 residues. V lost 8 bases to trimming and J lost 0 bases, with 11 bases between them. This CDR3 is CASQQGYSNQPQHF. Written as DNA, the CDR3 is TGTGCCAGTCAACAGGGCTATAGCAATCAGCCCCAGCATTTT.

The genes are TRBV19 and TRBJ2-2, with unresolved D. Germline V gene lookup returns CDR1 LNHDA and CDR2 SQIVND (reference sequence). The CDR3 spans 13 residues. V lost 5 bases to trimming and J lost 6 bases, with 10 bases between them. The CDR3 protein is CASSESDSGELFF. The CDR3 nucleotides read TGTGCCAGTAGTGAAAGCGACTCCGGGGAGCTGTTTTTT.

This rearrangement joins TRBV5-1 to TRBJ1-6; 9 nucleotides align to TRBD1. Germline V gives CDR1 SGHRS, CDR2 YFSETQ. The CDR3 length is 15 residues. V shed 4 bases and J 5 bases; nucleotides not matched to a gene: 4. The chain's CDR3 is CASSPTGGNNSPLHF. CDR3 in DNA: TGCGCCAGCAGCCCTACAGGGGGCAATAATTCACCCCTCCACTTT.

CDR3 region: CASSSTMGTDTQYF. The CDR3 coding sequence is TGTGCCAGCAGCTCCACAATGGGCACAGATACGCAGTATTTT. The chain is built from TRBV7-2 and TRBJ2-3; D unresolved. The CDR3 is 14 amino acids. From germline, CDR1 is SGHTA and CDR2 FQGNSA. Trimming took 4 bases from V and 1 from J, leaving 9 bases between them.

The chain couples TRBV7-2 to TRBJ1-1, with D possibly TRBD1 on 5 matching bases. The CDR3 runs 13 residues. V lost 7 bases, J lost 7 bases, and 16 bases lay in between. The germline CDR1 and CDR2 sequences are SGHTA and FQGNSA. The CDR3 nucleotides are TGTGCCAGCACCAAGGACACGAGATTTGAAGCTTTCTTT. It specifies CASTKDTRFEAFF.

This clone appeared once. The J gene is TRBJ1-1, the V gene TRBV11-2; 8 nucleotides align to TRBD1. CDR1 and CDR2 (germline): SGHAT, FQNNGV. V gave up 5 bases and J gave up 4 bases; unmatched junction bases: 9. This CDR3 has 15 residues. CDR3 region: CASSRGQVYLTEAFF. DNA for the CDR3: TGTGCCAGCAGCCGGGGACAGGTCTACCTCACTGAAGCTTTCTTT. The full variable domain, with the rest looked up from reference TRBV11-2 and TRBJ1-1, is EAGVAQSPRYKIIEKRQSVAFWCNPISGHATLYWYQQILGQGPKLLIQFQNNGVVDDSQLPKDRFSAERLKGVDSTLKIQPAKLEDSAVYLCASSRGQVYLTEAFFGQGTRLTVV.

J is TRBJ2-5 and V is TRBV11-1; D remains unclear. Germline CDR1 SGHAT, CDR2 FQDESV (reference sequence). This CDR3 has 15 amino acids. The V end was cut by 1 base, the J end by 2 bases, with 11 bases between. The CDR3 region has the DNA TGTGCCAGCAGCTTAGTTGGCTTATCGCAAGAGACCCAGTACTTC. Translation gives CASSLVGLSQETQYF.

This chain links TRBV3-1 (or the pseudogene TRBV3-2) with TRBJ2-1, with TRBD1 matching over 8 bases. Germline V gene sequence: CDR1 LGHDT, CDR2 YNNKEL (reference sequence). V lost 5 bases and J lost 4; bases outside the gene matches: 7. This CDR3 has 15 residues. The CDR3 DNA reads as TGTGCCAGCAGCATCAGGGGGCTACTATACAATGAGCAGTTCTTC. This sequence encodes CASSIRGLLYNEQFF.

This clone has just one count. This rearrangement joins TRBV12-3 or TRBV12-4 to TRBJ2-3; a possible D gene is TRBD1 (6 bases). V was clipped by 9 bases and J by 0 bases, with 10 bases between them. The CDR3 runs to 13 residues. The CDR3 protein is CASNRESTDTQYF. For the CDR3, the DNA is TGTGCCAGTAACAGGGAAAGCACAGATACGCAGTATTTT.

In this sample, this clone turned up many times. The V and J genes are TRBV28 and TRBJ2-3; unclear D gene. CDR1 and CDR2 from the germline V gene are MDHEN and SYDVKM. V was shortened by 5 bases and J by 4 bases, with 19 bases between the two germline ends. The CDR3 totals 16 residues. CDR3 sequence: CASSPGLGVAADTQYF. The CDR3 DNA reads TGTGCCAGCAGTCCCGGTTTGGGTGTGGCGGCAGATACGCAGTATTTT.

This clone was observed a few times. The rearrangement links TRBV6-5 to TRBJ2-2; 10 bases fit TRBD1. Germline V lookup: CDR1 MNHEY, CDR2 SVGAGI. V dropped 7 bases and J dropped 1; count of bases not matched to a gene: 3. The CDR3 consists of 15 residues. The DNA of the CDR3 is TGTGCCAGCATTCGGGACAGGGGGAACACCGGGGAGCTGTTTTTT. Its protein is CASIRDRGNTGELFF.

This rearrangement joins TRBV30 to TRBJ1-6; maybe TRBD1 (5 bases). Looked up from germline, CDR1 is GTSNPN and CDR2 is SVGIG (reference sequence). CDR3 size: 15 residues. Trimming took off 5 bases at V and 0 bases at J, with 11 bases between the two ends. CDR3 protein: CAWARQSSYNSPLHF. Written as DNA, the CDR3 is TGTGCCTGGGCGAGACAGAGCTCCTATAATTCACCCCTCCACTTT. The full variable domain, completed using reference TRBV30 and TRBJ1-6, is SQTIHQWPATLVQPVGSPLSLECTVEGTSNPNLYWYRQAAGRGLQLLFYSVGIGQISSEVPQNLSASRPQDRQFILSSKKLLLSDSGFYLCAWARQSSYNSPLHFGNGTRLTVT.

This clone appeared once. In DNA form, the CDR3 reads TGCGCCAGCAGCGGCGGGACTAGCGGGAGTCTGATGGGTGAGCAGTTCTTC. Protein product: CASSGGTSGSLMGEQFF. The chain uses TRBV5-1 and TRBJ2-1, with 14 bases aligning to TRBD2. The germline V gene encodes CDR1 SGHRS and CDR2 YFSETQ. The ends lost 4 bases at V and 9 bases at J; junction bases unmatched: 12. The CDR3 is 17 residues long.

The chain carries TRBV19 and TRBJ2-7, with TRBD2 matching over 10 bases. The ends lost 4 bases at V and 4 bases at J; junction bases unmatched: 7. This CDR3 spans 15 amino acids. Germline V gene data show CDR1 as LNHDA and CDR2 as SQIVND (reference sequence). The CDR3 DNA reads as TGTGCCAGTAGTAGGAAGACTAGCGGGTATTACGAGCAGTACTTC. It codes for CASSRKTSGYYEQYF.

The chain employs TRBV28 and TRBJ1-2; tentative D call: TRBD1 (6 bases). Germline V CDR1 and CDR2: MDHEN, SYDVKM. CDR3 length: 16 residues. Trimming stripped 4 bases from V and 3 bases from J, with 18 bases between. The CDR3, as DNA: TGTGCCAGCAGTTCACTACAGGGCTATATCGACTATGGCTACACCTTC. Protein product: CASSSLQGYIDYGYTF.

This chain joins TRBV19 and TRBJ2-5; D perhaps matches TRBD1 (6 bases). V lost 1 base and J 6 bases, leaving 18 bases between the germline ends. From germline, CDR1 is LNHDA and CDR2 SQIVND (reference sequence). The CDR3 runs to 16 residues. The CDR3 region is CASSIVPQQGLKTQYF. The CDR3, as DNA: TGTGCCAGTAGTATAGTGCCACAACAGGGCTTGAAGACCCAGTACTTC.

The V call is TRBV3-1 (or the pseudogene TRBV3-2), the J call TRBJ1-1; 7 bases match TRBD1. The CDR3 covers 13 residues. V lost 8 bases to trimming and J lost 3 bases; unmatched junction nucleotides: 6. The germline CDR1 and CDR2 sequences are LGHDT and YNNKEL (reference sequence). CDR3 protein: CASVGTVHTEAFF. CDR3 in DNA: TGTGCCAGCGTAGGGACAGTTCACACTGAAGCTTTCTTT.

The J gene is TRBJ2-5, the V gene TRBV7-6, with TRBD2 matching 7 bases. V shed 4 bases, J shed 3 bases, and the junction held 11 bases outside the gene matches. Germline CDR1 and CDR2: SGHVS and FNYEAQ. The CDR3 has 16 residues. This chain's CDR3 is CASSYMSPSGKETQYF. The CDR3 nucleotides are TGTGCCAGCAGCTATATGTCGCCTAGCGGAAAAGAGACCCAGTACTTC. Using reference TRBV7-6 and TRBJ2-5 for the parts outside the CDR3, the full variable domain is GAGVSQSPRYKVTKRGQDVALRCDPISGHVSLYWYRQALGQGPEFLTYFNYEAQQDKSGLPNDRFSAERPEGSISTLTIQRTEQRDSAMYRCASSYMSPSGKETQYFGPGTRLLVL.

This clone was seen just once. The chain combines TRBV10-3 with TRBJ1-2; D ambiguous. Trimming took off 1 base at V and 8 bases at J, with 8 bases between the two ends. From germline, CDR1 is ENHRY and CDR2 SYGVKD. This CDR3 comprises 12 residues. The CDR3 DNA reads TGTGCCATCAGTGAGTTGGTTGAGGGCTACACCTTC. Amino acids: CAISELVEGYTF.

This chain joins TRBV2 and TRBJ1-5, with 7 bases fitting TRBD1. The V gene end was trimmed by 6 bases and the J gene end by 11 bases; junction bases not matched to a gene: 13. This CDR3 contains 14 residues. Germline V gene sequence: CDR1 SNHLY, CDR2 FYNNEI. The CDR3 sequence is CASSRGTAGEAQHF. The CDR3 DNA reads TGTGCCAGCAGCCGTGGGACAGCGGGGGAAGCCCAGCATTTT.

The CDR3 DNA sequence: TGTGCCAGCAGCGTAGGTAGCGGGGGGCTATCTAGCACAGATACGCAGTATTTT. Translated: CASSVGSGGLSSTDTQYF. This chain links TRBV9 with TRBJ2-3; TRBD2 matches 10 bases. CDR3 length: 18 amino acids. V lost 0 bases and J lost 0; bases outside the gene matches: 7. CDR1 and CDR2 from the germline V gene are SGDLS and YYNGEE.

This clone was seen only once. The chain uses TRBV11-2 and TRBJ2-4, with TRBD2 matching 8 bases. V trimming: 1 base; J trimming: 0 bases; junction bases outside the gene matches: 8. The CDR3 extends over 18 amino acids. Germline V gene data show CDR1 as SGHAT and CDR2 as FQNNGV. The DNA for the CDR3 is TGTGCCAGCAGCTTAGCCGCGGGGGGTCTCTTAGCCAAAAACATTCAGTACTTC. Residues: CASSLAAGGLLAKNIQYF.

This clone was detected a few times. The V gene is TRBV11-2, the J gene TRBJ2-2, with 9 positions matching TRBD1. Trimming cost V 10 bases and J 6 bases; bases outside gene matches: 12. Germline CDR1 reads SGHAT; CDR2 reads FQNNGV. The CDR3 covers 15 residues. The CDR3 region is CATGLGQGFAGELFF. The CDR3 DNA sequence: TGTGCCACGGGCTTAGGACAGGGGTTTGCCGGGGAGCTGTTTTTT.

V and J are TRBV30 and TRBJ1-6, with TRBD1 identical over 9 bases. The V gene's germline CDR1 is GTSNPN and CDR2 SVGIG (reference sequence). V shed 4 bases and J 7 bases; nucleotides not matched to a gene: 5. The CDR3 consists of 14 residues. CDR3 amino acids: CAWIQGALNSPLHF. The CDR3 region has the DNA TGTGCCTGGATACAGGGGGCCTTAAATTCACCCCTCCACTTT.

The chain has TRBV5-1 and TRBJ1-2, with 8 nucleotides matching TRBD1. Germline V gene sequence: CDR1 SGHRS, CDR2 YFSETQ. The CDR3 totals 12 residues. V trimming: 4 bases; J trimming: 8 bases; junction bases outside the gene matches: 4. The CDR3 region is CASSGQGEGYTF. The CDR3, as DNA: TGCGCCAGCAGCGGACAGGGTGAAGGCTACACCTTC.

The rearrangement joins TRBV5-1 to TRBJ2-2; TRBD2 agrees at 8 bases. Germline lookup yields CDR1 SGHRS and CDR2 YFSETQ. V gave up 4 bases and J gave up 0 bases; unmatched junction bases: 14. This CDR3 has 19 residues. CDR3 sequence reads: CASSLYLAGQSANTGELFF. The DNA of the CDR3 is TGCGCCAGCAGCCTTTATCTAGCGGGTCAAAGCGCGAACACCGGGGAGCTGTTTTTT.

The chain links TRBV28 to TRBJ2-2; 12 bases align to TRBD2. The germline V gene encodes CDR1 MDHEN and CDR2 SYDVKM. CDR3 length: 13 residues. V dropped 4 bases and J dropped 14; count of bases not matched to a gene: 5. CDR3: CASSSETSGRLFF. The CDR3 DNA sequence: TGTGCCAGCAGTTCCGAGACTAGCGGGAGACTGTTTTTT.

V and J are TRBV11-1 and TRBJ2-7; D might be TRBD1 (5 bases). There are 13 residues in the CDR3. Germline CDR1 is SGHAT and CDR2 is FQDESV (reference sequence). With 5 bases removed from V and 6 bases from J, the gap between germline ends came to 14 bases. CDR3 bases: TGTGCCAGCAGCACCCCAGGGATCGGCGAGCAGTACTTC. Translated: CASSTPGIGEQYF.